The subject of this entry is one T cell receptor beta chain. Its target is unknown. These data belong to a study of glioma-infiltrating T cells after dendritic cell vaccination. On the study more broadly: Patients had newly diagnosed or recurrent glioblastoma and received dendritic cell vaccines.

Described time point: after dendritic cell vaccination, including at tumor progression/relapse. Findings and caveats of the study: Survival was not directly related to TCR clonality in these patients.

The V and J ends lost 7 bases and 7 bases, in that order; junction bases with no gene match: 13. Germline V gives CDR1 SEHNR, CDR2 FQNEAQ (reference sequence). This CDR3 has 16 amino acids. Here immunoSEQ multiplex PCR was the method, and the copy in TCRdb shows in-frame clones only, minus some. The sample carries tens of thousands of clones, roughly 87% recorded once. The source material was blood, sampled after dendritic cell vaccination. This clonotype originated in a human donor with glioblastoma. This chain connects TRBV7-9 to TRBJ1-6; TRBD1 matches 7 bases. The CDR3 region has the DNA TGTGCCAGCATCCCTGCAGACAGGGCAGAGAATTCACCCCTCCACTTT. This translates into CASIPADRAENSPLHF.